Presented here are 26 T cell receptor beta chains from one specimen sequenced in a study of shared clonotypes between healthy human individuals. Some clones are missing from TCRdb's copy, which holds only in-frame ones; the method was immunoSEQ multiplex PCR. The data hold approximately 500,000 clones, with 90% to 97% observed a single time. The sample comprised naive CD4+ T cells sorted from blood. Indicated subset: CD45RA+ positively selected. These TCRs come from a woman in her twenties or thirties in good health.

In regard to this clone: Other DNA sequences from this sample encode an identical CDR3 as well. The V gene is TRBV6-1, the J gene TRBJ2-5; 7 bases line up with TRBD2. The V gene's germline CDR1 is MNHNS and CDR2 SASEGT. With 2 bases clipped from V and 4 bases from J, the junction kept 1 base outside the gene matches. This CDR3 is 13 amino acids long. CDR3 region: CASSESGGETQYF. The CDR3 DNA follows: TGTGCCAGCAGTGAATCGGGGGGAGAGACCCAGTACTTC.

The V and J genes are TRBV30 and TRBJ1-1, with TRBD1 matching over 10 bases. CDR1 is GTSNPN and CDR2 is SVGIG in the germline V gene (reference sequence). The junction had 11 bases not matched to a gene; V was cut back by 3 bases and J by 1 base. The CDR3 totals 17 residues. The CDR3 loop reads CAWRRTGGILGNTEAFF. The CDR3 nucleotides are TGTGCCTGGAGACGGACAGGGGGGATTTTGGGGAACACTGAAGCTTTCTTT.

This chain joins TRBV2 and TRBJ2-2; D is unclear. The CDR3 is 12 residues long. The V end was cut by 8 bases, the J end by 6 bases, with 10 bases between. Germline values: CDR1 SNHLY, CDR2 FYNNEI. The CDR3 loop is CASGLDPGELFF. CDR3 DNA: TGTGCCAGCGGTCTAGATCCCGGGGAGCTGTTTTTT.

The chain carries TRBV2 and TRBJ1-4; D remains ambiguous. This CDR3 contains 14 residues. Per the germline V gene, CDR1 is SNHLY and CDR2 is FYNNEI. Trimming stripped 7 bases from V and 2 bases from J, with 11 bases between. The CDR3 region has the DNA TGTGCCAGCAAAGCCTTCGGGACTAATGAAAAACTGTTTTTT. Translation gives CASKAFGTNEKLFF.

This chain uses TRBV2 with TRBJ1-1; D is undetermined. The CDR3 has 13 residues. V dropped 0 bases and J dropped 3 bases, with 5 bases sitting between them. Germline-derived CDR1 and CDR2 are SNHLY and FYNNEI. The chain's CDR3 is CASSEALHTEAFF. The CDR3 nucleotides read TGTGCCAGCAGTGAAGCGCTTCACACTGAAGCTTTCTTT.

This chain joins TRBV28 and TRBJ2-3, with unresolved D. The length of the CDR3 is 14 residues. Germline CDR1 and CDR2: MDHEN and SYDVKM. V dropped 2 bases and J dropped 3 bases, with 9 bases sitting between them. CDR3 protein: CASSLLGLTDTQYF. The CDR3 DNA reads TGTGCCAGCAGTTTACTGGGGTTAACAGATACGCAGTATTTT.

This clone appeared a single time. V usage is TRBV6-1 and J usage is TRBJ1-1; unclear D gene. Germline values: CDR1 MNHNS, CDR2 SASEGT. V dropped 2 bases and J dropped 0 bases, with 4 bases sitting between them. This CDR3 has 13 amino acids. This CDR3 is CASSEYVNTEAFF. The DNA for the CDR3 is TGTGCCAGCAGTGAATATGTGAACACTGAAGCTTTCTTT.

This sequence joins TRBV2 and TRBJ2-7, with unresolved D. Trimming removed 5 bases at V and 5 bases at J, with 13 bases between. This CDR3 spans 13 amino acids. Per the germline V gene, CDR1 is SNHLY and CDR2 is FYNNEI. The CDR3 protein is CASSKESTHEQYF. The CDR3 DNA reads TGTGCCAGCAGTAAGGAGTCGACCCACGAGCAGTACTTC.

The CDR3 is CASSEPGGGPGYTF. The CDR3 nucleotides read TGTGCCAGCAGTGAGCCAGGGGGGGGCCCTGGCTACACCTTC. The genes are TRBV6-1 and TRBJ1-2; 7 nucleotides match TRBD1. Per germline, CDR1 MNHNS and CDR2 SASEGT. The length of the CDR3 is 14 residues. J was trimmed by 7 bases and V by 3 bases; bases with no gene match: 8.

The CDR3: CASSLGTGGEQYF. As DNA, the CDR3 is TGTGCCAGCAGTCTGGGGACAGGTGGCGAGCAGTACTTC. The chain carries TRBV28 and TRBJ2-5, with 8 bases aligning to TRBD1. The DNA end is more similar to TRBJ2-7, so the J call may be wrong. Germline-derived CDR1 and CDR2 are MDHEN and SYDVKM. The CDR3 has 13 amino acids.

The chain combines TRBV5-6 with TRBJ2-7, with TRBD1 matching over 8 bases. V lost 4 bases, J lost 0 bases, and 6 bases stayed unmatched. The CDR3 contains 15 residues. Germline V gene sequence: CDR1 SGHDT, CDR2 YYEEEE. The CDR3 reads CASSGTGANSYEQYF. The CDR3 DNA reads as TGTGCCAGCAGCGGGACAGGCGCGAACTCCTACGAGCAGTACTTC.

The gene calls are TRBV10-3 and TRBJ2-7; D uncertain. Trimming stripped 3 bases from V and 4 bases from J, with 7 bases between. Looked up from germline, CDR1 is ENHRY and CDR2 is SYGVKD. The CDR3 is 12 residues long. Written as DNA, the CDR3 is TGTGCCATCAGTGAATCAGAGTACGAGCAGTACTTC. It specifies CAISESEYEQYF.

The gene calls are TRBV10-2 and TRBJ1-1; perhaps TRBD1 as D (5 bases). This CDR3 region has 16 residues. Trimming removed 0 bases from V and 0 bases from J, with 11 bases in between. Germline V gene data show CDR1 as WSHSY and CDR2 as SAAADI. The chain's CDR3 is CASSESGRVMNTEAFF. CDR3 coding DNA: TGCGCCAGCAGTGAGTCTGGCAGGGTTATGAACACTGAAGCTTTCTTT.

The rearrangement joins TRBV6-1 to TRBJ1-1; TRBD1 matches 7 bases. J was trimmed by 1 base and V by 4 bases; bases with no gene match: 3. Germline V gene data show CDR1 as MNHNS and CDR2 as SASEGT. The CDR3 contains 14 residues. CDR3 region: CASSGRTGNTEAFF. Written as DNA, the CDR3 is TGTGCCAGCAGTGGCCGGACAGGGAACACTGAAGCTTTCTTT.

The chain employs TRBV30 and TRBJ1-1; D unclear. Trimming took 0 bases from V and 2 from J, leaving 10 bases between them. Germline V lookup: CDR1 GTSNPN, CDR2 SVGIG (reference sequence). The CDR3 runs 14 residues. The CDR3 protein is CAWSVLEFNTEAFF. In DNA, the CDR3 is TGTGCCTGGAGTGTACTAGAGTTTAACACTGAAGCTTTCTTT.

This clone appeared a single time. V usage is TRBV27 and J usage is TRBJ2-3, with D hard to call. Per the germline V gene, CDR1 is MNHEY and CDR2 is SMNVEV (reference sequence). The CDR3 length is 12 residues. V was pared by 6 bases and J by 4 bases, with 8 bases between. CDR3 bases: TGTGCCAGCAGCTCTCTGGCAGATACGCAGTATTTT. The encoded protein is CASSSLADTQYF.

A word on this clone: The same CDR3 is also encoded by other DNA sequences in this sample. CDR3 region: CASSSGTENEKLFF. The CDR3 DNA sequence: TGTGCCAGCAGTTCCGGGACAGAAAATGAAAAACTGTTTTTT. This rearrangement joins TRBV28 to TRBJ1-4, with 7 positions matching TRBD1. V shed 4 bases and J 5 bases; nucleotides not matched to a gene: 4. CDR3 length equals 14 residues. Germline CDR1 is MDHEN and CDR2 is SYDVKM. Full variable domain (missing parts from reference TRBV28 and TRBJ1-4): DVKVTQSSRYLVKRTGEKVFLECVQDMDHENMFWYRQDPGLGLRLIYFSYDVKMKEKGDIPEGYSVSREKKERFSLILESASTNQTSMYLCASSSGTENEKLFFGSGTQLSVL.

Of note for this clone: The DNA is omitted, as the CDR3 cannot be located on it reliably, and the CDR3 follows TCRdb's listing. V usage is TRBV7-9 and J usage is TRBJ2-1; the D call TRBD2 from the table was never checked on the DNA. Germline V gene data show CDR1 as SEHNR and CDR2 as FQNEAQ (reference sequence). Counting both end residues, the CDR3 totals 19 amino acids. This chain's CDR3 is CASSSTETWEGDFGNEQFF.

This clone was counted once. The V call is TRBV28, the J call TRBJ2-7; D may match TRBD1 or TRBD2 (5 bases each). Germline V gene sequence: CDR1 MDHEN, CDR2 SYDVKM. V was cut by 6 bases and J by 0 bases, with 12 bases left in between. This CDR3 contains 14 residues. CDR3 protein: CASRAGTVSYEQYF. The CDR3, as DNA: TGTGCCAGCAGAGCCGGGACGGTCTCCTACGAGCAGTACTTC. The variable domain in full, with the rest retrieved from reference TRBV28 and TRBJ2-7, is DVKVTQSSRYLVKRTGEKVFLECVQDMDHENMFWYRQDPGLGLRLIYFSYDVKMKEKGDIPEGYSVSREKKERFSLILESASTNQTSMYLCASRAGTVSYEQYFGPGTRLTVT.

The chain couples TRBV5-4 to TRBJ1-1; D perhaps matches TRBD1 (6 bases). CDR1 and CDR2 from the germline V gene are SGHNT and YYREEE (reference sequence). CDR3 length equals 15 residues. V was pared by 5 bases and J by 3 bases, with 17 bases between. CDR3 in amino acids: CASRYQQGSDTEAFF. DNA for the CDR3: TGTGCCAGCAGGTACCAACAGGGATCTGACACTGAAGCTTTCTTT.

The V gene is TRBV19, the J gene TRBJ2-7, with 8 nucleotides matching TRBD1. V shed 10 bases and J 1 base; nucleotides not matched to a gene: 9. This CDR3 is built from 14 residues. CDR1 LNHDA and CDR2 SQIVND come from the germline V gene (reference sequence). CDR3 residues: CATGPGTGSYEQYF. The CDR3 DNA reads as TGTGCCACCGGTCCCGGGACAGGTTCCTACGAGCAGTACTTC.

The J gene is TRBJ2-3, the V gene TRBV19, with 12 bases identical to TRBD2. V gave up 4 bases and J gave up 6 bases; unmatched junction bases: 8. The CDR3 is 16 residues long. Per the germline V gene, CDR1 is LNHDA and CDR2 is SQIVND (reference sequence). CDR3 coding DNA: TGTGCCAGTAGTAGACGACTAGCGGGAGCTGGGGATACGCAGTATTTT. Translation gives CASSRRLAGAGDTQYF.

In this sample, this clone turned up once. The same CDR3 is also encoded by other DNA sequences in this sample. V gene TRBV18 combines with J gene TRBJ1-2, with 12 bases matching TRBD1. Unmatched junction bases numbered 6, after V lost 6 bases and J lost 4 bases. This CDR3 contains 15 residues. Germline V gives CDR1 KGHSH, CDR2 LQKENI. CDR3 DNA sequence: TGTGCCAGCTCCCCAGGGACAGGGGGCCTCTATGGCTACACCTTC. This codes for CASSPGTGGLYGYTF.

CDR3 nucleotides: TGTGCCAGCAGCTTGGTACAGGGTTTTACTGAAGCTTTCTTT. It specifies CASSLVQGFTEAFF. V and J are TRBV5-4 and TRBJ1-1; D possibly corresponds to TRBD1 (6 bases). Germline V gives CDR1 SGHNT, CDR2 YYREEE (reference sequence). Trimming cost V 0 bases and J 5 bases, with 11 bases left between them. The CDR3 length is 14 residues.

V gene TRBV6-1 combines with J gene TRBJ2-1; D is unresolved. V was trimmed by 3 bases and J by 3 bases, leaving 6 bases between them. This CDR3 spans 13 amino acids. Per the germline V gene, CDR1 is MNHNS and CDR2 is SASEGT. The CDR3 DNA is TGTGCCAGCAGTGATGAGGACTACAATGAGCAGTTCTTC. It yields the protein CASSDEDYNEQFF.

The rearrangement uses TRBV27 and TRBJ1-2; 9 bases map to TRBD1. The V gene end was trimmed by 5 bases and the J gene end by 6 bases; junction bases not matched to a gene: 22. CDR3 length: 19 amino acids. CDR1 is MNHEY, CDR2 SMNVEV, per germline (reference sequence). CDR3 coding DNA: TGTGCCAGCAGTCTGATGAGGAGGACAGGGGATACCTCAGGGAATGGCTACACCTTC. It yields the protein CASSLMRRTGDTSGNGYTF.